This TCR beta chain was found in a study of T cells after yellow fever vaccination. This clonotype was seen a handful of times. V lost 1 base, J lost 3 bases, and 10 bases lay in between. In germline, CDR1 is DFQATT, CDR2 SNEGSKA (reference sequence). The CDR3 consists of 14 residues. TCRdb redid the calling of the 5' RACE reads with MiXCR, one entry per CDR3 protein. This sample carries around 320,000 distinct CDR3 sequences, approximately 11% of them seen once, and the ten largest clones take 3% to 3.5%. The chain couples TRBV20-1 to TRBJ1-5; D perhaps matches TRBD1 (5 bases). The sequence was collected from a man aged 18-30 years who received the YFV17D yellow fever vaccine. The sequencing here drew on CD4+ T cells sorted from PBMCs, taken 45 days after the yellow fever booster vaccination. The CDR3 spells CSARVGGNNQPQHF. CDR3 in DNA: TGCAGTGCTAGAGTGGGGGGGAACAATCAGCCCCAGCATTTT.